This is a list of T cell receptor beta chains from one sample in a study of T-cell memory formation after mild COVID-19. TCRdb redid the calling of the 5' RACE reads with MiXCR, one entry per CDR3 protein. Of about 340,000 distinct CDR3 sequences in the sample, about an eighth were seen once. The specimen was PBMCs or a T cell subset sorted from them (not recorded which). Receptors were obtained from a man between 18 and 35 years old who had mild COVID-19 (a few samples of this study predate the infection). Cell type and time point are not known. Each CDR3 is given with its conserved first and last residue. The D gene is left open where the match is weak. Some rows have no size entry. The others give once, few or many, or a class for an expanded clone.

j_call	clone_size	d_call	cdr3_length	v_call	cdr3_aa	cdr3_nt
TRBJ1-3	-	-	11	TRBV6-6	CAAESGNTIYF	TGTGCCGCAGAATCCGGAAACACCATATATTTT
TRBJ2-7	many	TRBD1	14	TRBV5-1	CASSKGAGFYEQYF	TGCGCCAGCTCCAAGGGGGCAGGTTTCTACGAGCAGTACTTC
TRBJ2-5	few	TRBD1	17	TRBV9	CASSVATRGQGQETQYF	TGTGCCAGCAGCGTAGCTACAAGGGGACAGGGGCAAGAGACCCAGTACTTC
TRBJ2-3	-	-	14	TRBV2	CASSIVPGEDTQYF	TGTGCCAGCAGCATCGTCCCAGGGGAAGATACGCAGTATTTT
TRBJ1-5	-	TRBD1	13	TRBV7-8	CASSGQGDQPQHF	TGTGCCAGTAGCGGACAGGGGGACCAGCCCCAGCATTTT
TRBJ1-1	-	-	17	TRBV6-5	CASSYSIPGRLNTEAFF	TGTGCCAGCAGTTACTCGATCCCGGGACGGTTGAACACTGAAGCTTTCTTT
TRBJ2-5	few	-	13	TRBV5-1	CASSPSLEETQYF	TGCGCCAGCAGCCCCTCCCTCGAAGAGACCCAGTACTTC
TRBJ2-2	-	TRBD1	15	TRBV5-6	CASSSTGWDTGELFF	TGTGCCAGCAGCTCGACAGGGTGGGACACCGGGGAGCTGTTTTTT
TRBJ2-1	many	TRBD2	14	TRBV3-1	CASSRGAGYNEQFF	TGTGCCAGCAGCCGAGGAGCGGGGTACAATGAGCAGTTCTTC
TRBJ2-3	few	-	14	TRBV10-2	CASSVGPGKYTQYF	TGCGCCAGCAGTGTTGGGCCCGGGAAATATACGCAGTATTTT
TRBJ2-5	-	TRBD2	13	TRBV7-9	CASSIDGRETQYF	TGTGCCAGCAGCATCGACGGGAGGGAGACCCAGTACTTC
TRBJ1-5	few	-	14	TRBV4-1	CASSPTGEDQPQHF	TGCGCCAGCAGCCCGACGGGAGAGGATCAGCCCCAGCATTTT
TRBJ2-7	-	-	14	TRBV20-1	CSARATTSSYEQYF	TGCAGTGCTAGAGCGACAACAAGCTCCTACGAGCAGTACTTC
TRBJ2-7	few	TRBD1	15	TRBV7-2	CASSFGQGAAYEQYF	TGTGCCAGCAGCTTCGGGCAGGGGGCTGCCTACGAGCAGTACTTC
TRBJ1-2	-	-	15	TRBV6-6	CASSPSQGTLGGYTF	TGTGCCAGCAGTCCATCACAAGGGACATTAGGTGGCTACACCTTC
TRBJ2-1	many	-	14	TRBV12-3/TRBV12-4	CASSPGSSYNEQFF	TGTGCCAGCAGTCCCGGGAGCTCCTACAATGAGCAGTTCTTC
TRBJ2-7	many	-	13	TRBV7-6	CASSPPQGSEQYF	TGTGCCAGCAGCCCACCGCAGGGAAGCGAGCAGTACTTC
TRBJ2-1	-	-	13	TRBV5-6	CASSLASAYEQFF	TGTGCCAGCAGCTTGGCTAGCGCTTATGAGCAGTTCTTC
TRBJ1-5	many	-	17	TRBV7-2	CASSLGQGAGSNQPQHF	TGTGCCAGCAGCTTAGGTCAGGGCGCTGGTAGCAATCAGCCCCAGCATTTT
TRBJ1-4	-	-	17	TRBV3-1	CASSQAFPGRLEEKLFF	TGTGCCAGCAGCCAAGCCTTCCCGGGACGGCTTGAAGAAAAACTGTTTTTT
TRBJ2-1	many	-	16	TRBV6-2/TRBV6-3	CASSPWSGLSYNEQFF	TGTGCCAGCAGCCCATGGAGCGGGCTCTCCTACAATGAGCAGTTCTTC
TRBJ2-5	many	-	14	TRBV4-1	CASSQATPKETQYF	TGCGCCAGCAGCCAAGCCACCCCTAAAGAGACCCAGTACTTC
TRBJ1-2	-	-	16	TRBV4-3	CASSQDWQGKRDGYTF	TGCGCCAGCAGCCAAGATTGGCAGGGCAAAAGAGATGGCTACACCTTC
TRBJ1-1	-	-	13	TRBV6-2/TRBV6-3	CASTIVGTTEAFF	TGTGCCAGCACCATCGTGGGAACAACTGAAGCTTTCTTT
TRBJ2-3	-	-	17	TRBV12-5	CASGLSLATTEPDTQYF	TGTGCTAGTGGTTTAAGTCTAGCTACCACCGAACCCGATACGCAGTATTTT
TRBJ2-7	few	-	11	TRBV5-6	CASSLYHEQYF	TGTGCCAGCAGCTTGTACCACGAGCAGTACTTC
TRBJ1-6	-	-	19	TRBV15	CATSRDWAQQGLRNSPLHF	TGTGCCACCAGCAGAGATTGGGCTCAACAGGGACTACGGAATTCACCCCTCCACTTT
TRBJ1-6	-	-	15	TRBV4-3	CASSQDSQGSSPLHF	TGCGCCAGCAGCCAAGATAGCCAGGGGAGTTCACCCCTCCACTTT
TRBJ1-2	-	TRBD1	15	TRBV7-2	CASSLALGTGNGYTF	TGTGCCAGCAGCTTAGCGTTAGGGACAGGGAATGGCTACACCTTC
TRBJ2-2	-	-	13	TRBV2	CASSDQGGGELFF	TGTGCCAGCAGCGACCAGGGGGGCGGGGAGCTGTTTTTT
TRBJ2-3	-	-	14	TRBV4-3	CASSQEGGSDTQYF	TGCGCCAGCAGCCAAGAGGGGGGTTCAGATACGCAGTATTTT
TRBJ2-7	many	-	13	TRBV5-1	CASSLDPGYEQYF	TGCGCCAGCAGCTTGGACCCAGGCTACGAGCAGTACTTC
TRBJ2-5	-	TRBD1	15	TRBV12-3/TRBV12-4	CASSLQGAFRETQYF	TGTGCCAGCAGCCTACAGGGGGCTTTCCGGGAGACCCAGTACTTC
TRBJ2-6	few	-	13	TRBV4-1	CASSQVGANVLTF	TGCGCCAGCAGCCAAGTTGGGGCCAACGTCCTGACTTTC
TRBJ2-7	-	TRBD1	13	TRBV24-1	CATPPGQGYEQYF	TGTGCCACCCCCCCGGGACAGGGTTACGAGCAGTACTTC
TRBJ1-1	-	-	16	TRBV12-3/TRBV12-4	CASFISPPRVNTEAFF	TGTGCCAGCTTCATCTCCCCCCCCCGGGTGAACACTGAAGCTTTCTTT
TRBJ1-5	few	-	15	TRBV12-3/TRBV12-4	CASSFGGGGNQPQHF	TGTGCCAGCAGTTTCGGGGGAGGTGGCAATCAGCCCCAGCATTTT
TRBJ1-4	few	-	12	TRBV6-6	CASRVGVEELFF	TGTGCCAGCAGGGTGGGGGTAGAAGAACTGTTTTTT
TRBJ2-5	many	TRBD2	16	TRBV7-2	CASSVVRGVLQETQYF	TGTGCCAGCAGCGTAGTGCGGGGGGTCCTCCAAGAGACCCAGTACTTC
TRBJ1-5	few	-	14	TRBV10-3	CAIGPDGSNQPQHF	TGTGCCATCGGACCAGACGGGAGCAATCAGCCCCAGCATTTT
TRBJ2-7	few	-	12	TRBV5-1	CASSTRAGEQYF	TGCGCCAGCAGCACCAGGGCTGGGGAGCAGTACTTC
TRBJ1-1	many	TRBD1	16	TRBV12-3/TRBV12-4	CASSSRGQLEGAEAFF	TGTGCCAGCAGTTCCAGGGGACAGCTTGAAGGAGCTGAAGCTTTCTTT
TRBJ2-3	few	-	14	TRBV9	CASSASLSSDTQYF	TGTGCCAGCAGCGCTAGTCTGTCGTCGGATACGCAGTATTTT
TRBJ2-3	-	-	15	TRBV4-3	CASSQVKGGGDTQYF	TGCGCCAGCAGCCAAGTGAAGGGAGGAGGAGATACGCAGTATTTT
TRBJ2-5	few	TRBD2	15	TRBV7-2	CASSLTAGAQETQYF	TGTGCCAGCAGCTTAACAGCGGGGGCACAAGAGACCCAGTACTTC
TRBJ2-1	few	-	14	TRBV2	CASSDLGRNNEQFF	TGTGCCAGCAGTGATTTGGGACGGAACAATGAGCAGTTCTTC
TRBJ2-3	few	TRBD1	16	TRBV18	CASSPPRQGAADTQYF	TGTGCCAGCTCACCACCGCGCCAGGGGGCCGCAGATACGCAGTATTTT
TRBJ1-1	-	-	16	TRBV6-5	CASSYSSRVWSTEAFF	TGTGCCAGCAGTTACAGCTCAAGGGTGTGGAGCACTGAAGCTTTCTTT
TRBJ2-3	-	-	14	TRBV27	CASSLLDPGGTQYF	TGTGCCAGCAGTTTACTGGACCCCGGCGGCACGCAGTATTTT
TRBJ2-5	few	-	16	TRBV30	CAWSVARGRGRGTQYF	TGTGCCTGGAGTGTAGCTAGGGGCAGGGGAAGGGGGACCCAGTACTTC
TRBJ1-5	few	-	14	TRBV12-3/TRBV12-4	CASSWQVSNQPQHF	TGTGCCAGCAGTTGGCAGGTTAGCAATCAGCCCCAGCATTTT
TRBJ2-3	few	TRBD2	16	TRBV5-1	CASSLGPSGGTDTQYF	TGCGCCAGCAGCTTGGGCCCTAGCGGGGGCACAGATACGCAGTATTTT
TRBJ2-2	few	-	16	TRBV5-1	CASSLRAGVTTGELFF	TGCGCCAGCAGCTTGCGTGCAGGGGTTACCACCGGGGAGCTGTTTTTT
TRBJ1-1	-	-	14	TRBV18	CASSPPGRNTEAFF	TGTGCCAGCTCACCACCGGGCAGGAACACTGAAGCTTTCTTT